This T cell receptor beta chain was profiled in a study of OX40 agonist ivuxolimab in advanced cancers. In the study overall: Ivuxolimab was an agonistic, fully human IgG2 monoclonal antibody directed against OX40 (CD134), a costimulatory receptor. Peripheral TCRbeta sequencing aimed to test whether ivuxolimab altered TCR sequence diversity and caused clonal T-cell expansion. Patients were allowed to have had prior anti-PD-1, anti-PD-L1 or anti-CTLA-4 therapy, and roughly two fifths of the dose-escalation patients had been treated with checkpoint inhibitors. The paper describes the monotherapy dose-escalation part (N of about 47 patients) of the phase I trial of ivuxolimab. Of the roughly 54 dose-escalation patients, hepatocellular carcinoma was present in approximately 20, melanoma in about 15, renal cell carcinoma in 9 and head and neck cancer in 9. Intravenous ivuxolimab was administered to patients every 2 weeks at six dose levels: 0.01, 0.1, 0.3, 1.5, 3 and 10 mg/kg. In the dose-escalation cohort, more than 80% of patients were male, and the mean age was 60 years with a range of roughly 20 to 80. Partial responses were achieved by three dose-escalation patients, of whom one had hepatocellular carcinoma and two had cutaneous melanoma.

Patients with autoimmune disease history or receiving systemic immunosuppression were excluded from the trial. Peripheral blood for TCR sequencing was collected from all dose cohorts at baseline, on cycle 4 day 1, and on cycle 7 day 1. Samples came from an open-label, multicenter, first-in-human phase I dose-escalation trial of ivuxolimab. Adults with locally advanced or metastatic head and neck squamous cell, hepatocellular, melanoma or renal cell carcinoma were enrolled in the trial. CD4+ and CD8+ T cells were sorted separately from peripheral blood before TCR sequencing. Study-level results and caveats: At doses of 0.1 to 3.0 mg/kg, clonal expansion of both CD4+ and CD8+ T cells in blood was seen between baseline and week 6. In partial responders in the 0.1-3.0 mg/kg groups, normalized peripheral clonal expansion was found to be among the lowest, especially among CD8+ T cells. After ivuxolimab, expanded clones were on average more numerous among CD8+ T cells than among CD4+ T cells. Antigen specificity was not determined for the clonally expanded peripheral T cells. Low levels of normalized T-cell clonal expansion were also seen in some patients who did not respond.

To sequence the TCRbeta CDR3 region, genomic DNA was isolated from the sorted cells. The immunoSEQ Assay was used to sequence the TCRbeta CDR3 regions. TCRdb provides this immuneACCESS table in a form limited to in-frame rearrangements. Some clones are lacking; in checked studies, under half of them reflect an unresolved V gene, and why the rest are absent is not known. This sample gives around 26,000 clones in total; 81% of them show up just once. Roughly 32% of the sample is held by the ten biggest clonotypes. Worth noting for this clone: The specificity of this receptor is unknown. No base-level quality is on record; no much larger clone is a single base apart.

This receptor was identified in an adult with an advanced solid tumor such as melanoma, head and neck, liver or kidney cancer. This specimen was CD4+ or CD8+ T cells sorted from blood, taken in a trial of the OX40 agonist ivuxolimab.

The CDR3 is CASSSTGNEQYF. The bases read TGTGCCAGCAGCTCGACAGGGAACGAGCAGTACTTC. Recombination connected TRBV5-6 to TRBJ2-7, and TRBD1 aligns with 7 junction nucleotides. At the junction V is shortened by 3 bases and J by 5 bases; bases outside the gene matches: 2. Via the germline V gene, CDR1 is SGHDT and CDR2 YYEEEE. The CDR3, from cysteine to phenylalanine, totals 12 residues. CDR3 DNA only is kept here, 36 bases in frame from base 1.